These 3 T cell receptor beta chains were sequenced from one sample in a study of T cells in Graves' hyperthyroidism and ophthalmopathy. Amplified TCR beta CDR3 regions derived from RNA transcripts. When the TCR CDR3 underwent first-round RT-PCR, the HTBI primer set was used. TCRdb analysed the multiplex PCR reads with MiXCR anew, one entry per CDR3 protein. The sample lists about 290,000 distinct CDR3 sequences; around 17% were seen once. Material: blood. The receptor source for this set is a young man with Graves' hyperthyroidism.

Note on this clonotype: A much bigger clone sits one base away, suggesting this may be a read error. This rearrangement joins TRBV11-2 to TRBJ1-2; D unresolved. This CDR3 has 11 residues. Germline V lookup: CDR1 SGHAT, CDR2 FQNNGV. V shed 5 bases and J shed 5 bases, with 6 bases lying between them. The CDR3 here is CASSQIYGYTF. In DNA, the CDR3 is TGTGCCAGCAGCCAGATATATGGCTACACCTTC.

This clonotype was counted ten times or more. The J gene is TRBJ2-1, the V gene TRBV5-6; unclear D gene. Trimming stripped 0 bases from V and 0 bases from J, with 7 bases between. Germline lookup yields CDR1 SGHDT and CDR2 YYEEEE. The CDR3 spans 15 residues. The CDR3 DNA is TGTGCCAGCAGCTTGGGATTTCTCTCCTACAATGAGCAGTTCTTC. This sequence encodes CASSLGFLSYNEQFF.

This clonotype has ten or more counts. This chain uses TRBV24-1 with TRBJ2-2; TRBD1 aligns across 11 bases. Germline lookup yields CDR1 KGHDR and CDR2 SFDVKD. This CDR3 comprises 16 residues. Trimming cost V 9 bases and J 4 bases; bases outside gene matches: 9. CDR3: CATALGTGGTTGELFF. In DNA form, the CDR3 reads TGTGCCACCGCGCTTGGGACAGGGGGAACCACCGGGGAGCTGTTTTTT.